This TCR beta chain was retrieved from a study of blood T cell repertoires in COVID-19 (dated by TCRdb to the early 2020s). At the level of the whole study: Samples from collaborators originated in the United States, Italy and Spain and spanned both the acute and convalescent phases of COVID-19. The prospective study material was composed of cDNA or gDNA derived from T cells, B-cell-depleted T cells, or PBMCs. Subjects who had been exposed to COVID-19, were actively infected with it, or had recovered from it provided the deeply sampled blood TCRbeta repertoires that made up the dataset. A freely available public database, intended as a resource for researchers studying the immune response to SARS-CoV-2, is where the repertoires were released. The samples were drawn from two sources: the first 160 participants of the ongoing ImmuneRACE study, and fewer than 1,500 subjects contributed by 6 global collaborators. The sample metadata nearly always contained a de-identified subject ID, COVID-19 status, age in years and sex. Where available, HLA class I and class II types were taken from metadata supplied by the sample provider and were not determined by assay-based typing.

The immunoSEQ Assay, a bias-controlled multiplex PCR, was used to amplify TCRbeta CDR3 regions from genomic DNA. The source study handled its data this way. The number of nucleated cells in each sample was estimated from the amplification of reference gene primers within the assay. Sequence reads were collapsed and filtered to measure the absolute abundance of every unique TCRbeta CDR3 rearrangement. For each sample, productive Simpson clonality was calculated as the square root of Simpson's diversity index across productive rearrangements. TCRdb holds this immuneACCESS table with in-frame rearrangements only. Some clones are missing; in checked studies, unresolved V genes explain under half, and the rest has no known cause. That table furnishes V, J and clone size, whereas the DNA furnished D and trimming. This sample holds approximately 140,000 clones; 65% to 90% were observed only once. The ten largest clones add up to around 3.5% of the sample.

Collaborating institutions collected whole blood in K2EDTA tubes following their own protocols. Collaborator samples were shipped for TCRbeta analysis as frozen whole blood, isolated PBMCs, or DNA extracted from either sample type. Via the germline V gene (reference sequence), CDR1 is MNHEY and CDR2 SMNVEV. V loses 6 bases of germline sequence and J loses 7 bases, and the interval between the two ends is 12 bases. There are 13 amino acids in the CDR3, from cysteine to phenylalanine inclusive. The retained sequence is limited to the CDR3, 39 bases, with the frame set at the first base. The investigation overall reported the following: How much clinical and demographic metadata was included differed by source and by participant, and the metadata was provided uncurated.

A word on this clone: The antigen it binds to is not known. The input lacks base qualities; no much larger clone sits a single base away.

The V and J genes are TRBV27 and TRBJ2-2; the D gene identity is not certain. Sequenced input: peripheral blood. The clonotype originates from a man aged 65-85 years with acute or convalescent COVID-19. The CDR3 region has the sequence CASRLIASGELFF. The DNA is TGTGCCAGCAGGCTCATAGCAAGCGGGGAGCTGTTTTTT.